This entry lists 10 T cell receptor beta chains sequenced from one sample in a study of cytomegalovirus exposure and HLA in healthy donors. The PCR had 60 Vbeta and 13 Jbeta primers. Clones were sequenced by immunoSEQ multiplex PCR, and TCRdb holds only the in-frame ones, with some missing. The table records about 160,000 clones, 70% to 80% of them present only once. Material: PBMCs. These receptors came from a man younger than 35 in good health and CMV-seropositive.

This chain joins TRBV9 and TRBJ2-7; D remains ambiguous. V lost 4 bases, J lost 4 bases, and 18 bases lay in between. Germline V gene sequence: CDR1 SGDLS, CDR2 YYNGEE. CDR3 length: 15 residues. The CDR3 bases are TGTGCCAGCAGCCCTACCGCCCGGGTTCGGTACGAGCAGTACTTC. Translating it yields CASSPTARVRYEQYF.

This clone was detected once. The genes are TRBV2 and TRBJ2-5, with unresolved D. The CDR3 runs 14 residues. With 2 bases removed from V and 6 bases from J, the gap between germline ends came to 13 bases. The V gene's germline CDR1 is SNHLY and CDR2 FYNNEI. The CDR3 loop is CASSEFRGWQTQYF. The CDR3 bases are TGTGCCAGCAGTGAATTCCGAGGCTGGCAGACCCAGTACTTC.

V gene TRBV6-5 combines with J gene TRBJ1-1, with a weak D call TRBD1 (6 bases). CDR1 and CDR2 from the germline V gene are MNHEY and SVGAGI. The CDR3 is 14 residues long. V was clipped by 2 bases and J by 5 bases, with 12 bases between them. The CDR3, as DNA: TGTGCCAGCAGTTACCAGCAGGGGCGAACTGAAGCTTTCTTT. Its protein product is CASSYQQGRTEAFF.

V is TRBV5-6 and J is TRBJ1-3; D gene ambiguous. The CDR3 is 15 residues long. CDR1 SGHDT and CDR2 YYEEEE come from the germline V gene. The germline V and J ends were trimmed by 6 bases and 4 bases, with 17 bases remaining between them. Here the CDR3 DNA reads TGTGCCAGCACCCGGGAGTTCGACCGGGGAAACACCATATATTTT. Amino acids: CASTREFDRGNTIYF. The complete variable domain, with remaining parts taken from reference TRBV5-6 and TRBJ1-3, reads DAGVTQSPTHLIKTRGQQVTLRCSPKSGHDTVSWYQQALGQGPQFIFQYYEEEERQRGNFPDRFSGHQFPNYSSELNVNALLLGDSALYLCASTREFDRGNTIYFGEGSWLTVV.

The V and J genes are TRBV5-1 and TRBJ2-1, with TRBD2 identical over 12 bases. Germline CDR1 SGHRS, CDR2 YFSETQ. The CDR3 has 17 amino acids. After removal of 4 bases from V and 7 bases from J, the junction contained 12 bases not matched to a gene. CDR3 residues: CASSRLTSGGFGNEQFF. CDR3 nucleotides: TGCGCCAGCAGCCGCCTGACTAGCGGGGGTTTCGGGAATGAGCAGTTCTTC.

The chain couples TRBV7-9 to TRBJ1-5; D may be TRBD1 (5 bases). V was trimmed by 5 bases and J by 2 bases, leaving 13 bases between them. The length of the CDR3 is 15 residues. CDR1 is SEHNR, CDR2 FQNEAQ, per germline (reference sequence). CDR3 region: CASSPPGGGNQPQHF. The CDR3 DNA reads TGTGCCAGCAGCCCCCCGGGGGGAGGCAATCAGCCCCAGCATTTT.

The chain employs TRBV4-1 and TRBJ2-7, with 8 nucleotides matching TRBD1. The CDR3 sequence is 15 residues long. Trimming removed 0 bases from V and 7 bases from J; junction bases left unmatched: 8. Germline V gene data show CDR1 as MGHRA and CDR2 as YSYEKL. This CDR3 is CASSQDVGTGEEQYF. For the CDR3, the DNA is TGCGCCAGCAGCCAAGATGTTGGGACAGGTGAAGAGCAGTACTTC.

The J gene is TRBJ1-2, the V gene TRBV19; the match to TRBD1 covers 7 bases. V gave up 6 bases and J gave up 6 bases; unmatched junction bases: 4. The germline V gene has CDR1 LNHDA and CDR2 SQIVND (reference sequence). The CDR3 length is 12 residues. CDR3 sequence reads: CASSQGEDGYTF. In nucleotides, the CDR3 is TGTGCCAGTAGCCAGGGGGAGGATGGCTACACCTTC.

The chain has TRBV19 and TRBJ1-1; 12 bases are shared with TRBD1. Germline loops: CDR1 LNHDA, CDR2 SQIVND (reference sequence). Trimming removed 4 bases from V and 2 bases from J; junction bases left unmatched: 11. The CDR3 consists of 18 residues. CDR3 region: CASSKTTRDRGPNTEAFF. Written as DNA, the CDR3 is TGTGCCAGTAGTAAAACTACCCGGGACAGGGGGCCAAACACTGAAGCTTTCTTT.

The CDR3 DNA follows: TGTGCCAGCAGCCCCGGCGGGGGGAGCGAGCAGTACTTC. Encoded protein: CASSPGGGSEQYF. The V call is TRBV5-5, the J call TRBJ2-7; TRBD2 agrees at 8 bases. The CDR3 has 13 residues. CDR1 and CDR2 from the germline V gene are SGHKS and YYEKEE (reference sequence). J gave up 6 bases and V 4 bases, and 6 bases lay outside the gene matches.